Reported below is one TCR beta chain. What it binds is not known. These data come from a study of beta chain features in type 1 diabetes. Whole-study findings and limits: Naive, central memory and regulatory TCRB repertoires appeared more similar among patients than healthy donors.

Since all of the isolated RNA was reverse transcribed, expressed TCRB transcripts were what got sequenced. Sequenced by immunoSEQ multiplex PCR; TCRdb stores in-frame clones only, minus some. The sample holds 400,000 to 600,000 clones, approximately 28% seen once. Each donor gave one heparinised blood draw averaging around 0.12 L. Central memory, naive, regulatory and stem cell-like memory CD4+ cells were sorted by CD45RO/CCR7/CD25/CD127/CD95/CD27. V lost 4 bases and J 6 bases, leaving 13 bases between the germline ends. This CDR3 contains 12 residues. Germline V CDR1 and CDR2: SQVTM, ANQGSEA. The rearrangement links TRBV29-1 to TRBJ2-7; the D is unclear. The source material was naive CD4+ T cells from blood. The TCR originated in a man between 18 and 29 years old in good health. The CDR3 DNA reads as TGCAGCGTTGGTGTCGGGTACGGCGAGCAGTACTTC. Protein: CSVGVGYGEQYF.